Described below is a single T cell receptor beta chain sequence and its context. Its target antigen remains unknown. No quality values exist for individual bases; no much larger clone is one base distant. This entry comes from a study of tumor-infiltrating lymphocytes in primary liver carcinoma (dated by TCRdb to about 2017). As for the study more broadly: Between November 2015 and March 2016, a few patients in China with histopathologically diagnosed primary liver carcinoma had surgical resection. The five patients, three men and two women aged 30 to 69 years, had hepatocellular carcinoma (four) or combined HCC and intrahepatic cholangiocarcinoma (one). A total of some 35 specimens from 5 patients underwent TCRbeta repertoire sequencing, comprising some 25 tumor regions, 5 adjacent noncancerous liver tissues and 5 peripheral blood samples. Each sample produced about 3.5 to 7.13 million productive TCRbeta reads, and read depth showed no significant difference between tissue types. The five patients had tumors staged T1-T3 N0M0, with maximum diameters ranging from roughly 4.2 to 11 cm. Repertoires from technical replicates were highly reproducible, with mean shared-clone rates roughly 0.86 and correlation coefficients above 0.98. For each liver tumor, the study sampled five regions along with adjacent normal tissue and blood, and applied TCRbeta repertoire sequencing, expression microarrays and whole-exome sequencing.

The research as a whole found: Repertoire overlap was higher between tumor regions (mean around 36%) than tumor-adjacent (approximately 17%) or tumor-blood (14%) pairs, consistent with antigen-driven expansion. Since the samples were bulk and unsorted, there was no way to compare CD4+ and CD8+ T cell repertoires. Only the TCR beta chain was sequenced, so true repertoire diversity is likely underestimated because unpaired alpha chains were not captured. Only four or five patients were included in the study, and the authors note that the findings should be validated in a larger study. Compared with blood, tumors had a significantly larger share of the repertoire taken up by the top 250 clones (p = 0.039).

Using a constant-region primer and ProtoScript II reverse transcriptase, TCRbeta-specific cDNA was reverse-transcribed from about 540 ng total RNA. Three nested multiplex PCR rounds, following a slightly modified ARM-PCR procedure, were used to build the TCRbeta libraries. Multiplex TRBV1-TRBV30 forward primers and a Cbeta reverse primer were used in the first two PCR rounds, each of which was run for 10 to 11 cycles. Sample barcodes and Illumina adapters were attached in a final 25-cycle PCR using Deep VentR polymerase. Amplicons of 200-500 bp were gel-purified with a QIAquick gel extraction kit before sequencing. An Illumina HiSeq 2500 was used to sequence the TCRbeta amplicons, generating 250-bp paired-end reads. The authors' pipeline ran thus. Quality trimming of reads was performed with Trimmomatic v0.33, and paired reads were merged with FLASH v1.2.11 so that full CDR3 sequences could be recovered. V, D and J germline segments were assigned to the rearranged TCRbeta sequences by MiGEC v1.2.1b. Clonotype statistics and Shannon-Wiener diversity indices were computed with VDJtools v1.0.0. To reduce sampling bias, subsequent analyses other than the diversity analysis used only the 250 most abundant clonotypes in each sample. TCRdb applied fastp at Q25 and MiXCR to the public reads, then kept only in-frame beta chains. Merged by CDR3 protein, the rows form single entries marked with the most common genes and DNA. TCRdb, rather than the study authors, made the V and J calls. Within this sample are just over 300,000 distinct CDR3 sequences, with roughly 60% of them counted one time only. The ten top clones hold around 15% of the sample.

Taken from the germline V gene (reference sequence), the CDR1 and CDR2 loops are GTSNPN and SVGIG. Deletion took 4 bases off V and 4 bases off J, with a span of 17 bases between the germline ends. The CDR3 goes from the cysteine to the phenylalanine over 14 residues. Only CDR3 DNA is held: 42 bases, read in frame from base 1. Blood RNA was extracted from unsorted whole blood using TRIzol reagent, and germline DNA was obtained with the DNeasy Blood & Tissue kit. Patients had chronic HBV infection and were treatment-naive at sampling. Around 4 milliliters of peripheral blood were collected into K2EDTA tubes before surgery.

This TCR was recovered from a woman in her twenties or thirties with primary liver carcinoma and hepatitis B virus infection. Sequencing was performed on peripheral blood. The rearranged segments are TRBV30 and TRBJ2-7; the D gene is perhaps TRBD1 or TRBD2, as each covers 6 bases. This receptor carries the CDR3 CAWTREGGIYEQYF. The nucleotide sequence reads TGTGCCTGGACCAGAGAGGGGGGAATATACGAGCAGTACTTC. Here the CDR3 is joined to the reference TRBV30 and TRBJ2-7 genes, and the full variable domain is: SQTIHQWPATLVQPVGSPLSLECTVEGTSNPNLYWYRQAAGRGLQLLFYSVGIGQISSEVPQNLSASRPQDRQFILSSKKLLLSDSGFYLCAWTREGGIYEQYFGPGTRLTVT.